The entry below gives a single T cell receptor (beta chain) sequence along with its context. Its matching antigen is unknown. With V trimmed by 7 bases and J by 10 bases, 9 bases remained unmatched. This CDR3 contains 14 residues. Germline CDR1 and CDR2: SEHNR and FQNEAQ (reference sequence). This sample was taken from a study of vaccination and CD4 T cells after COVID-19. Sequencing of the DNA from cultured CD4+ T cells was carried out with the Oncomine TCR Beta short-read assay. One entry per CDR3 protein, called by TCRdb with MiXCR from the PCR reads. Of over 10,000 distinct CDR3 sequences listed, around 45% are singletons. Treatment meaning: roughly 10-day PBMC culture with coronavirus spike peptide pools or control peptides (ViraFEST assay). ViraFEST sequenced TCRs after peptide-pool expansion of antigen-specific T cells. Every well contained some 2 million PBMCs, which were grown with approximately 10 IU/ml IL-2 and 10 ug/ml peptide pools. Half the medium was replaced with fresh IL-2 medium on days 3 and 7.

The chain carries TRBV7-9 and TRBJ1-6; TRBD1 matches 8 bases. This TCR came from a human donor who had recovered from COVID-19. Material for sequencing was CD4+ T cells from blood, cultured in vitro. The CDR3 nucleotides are TGTGCCAGCACTCAGGACAGGGAAAGATCACCCCTCCACTTT. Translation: CASTQDRERSPLHF.